One T cell receptor beta chain is described in this entry. The record originates from a study of blood T cell repertoires in COVID-19. Authors' methods: Amplified reference gene primers provided the basis for estimating nucleated cell counts. Measured with immunoSEQ multiplex PCR; TCRdb has only the in-frame clones, and not every one. The V and J calls and the clone size are those of that table, but D and trimming were determined from the DNA. The sample lists 200,000 to 250,000 clones; roughly 85% were seen once. The clonotype comes from a woman aged 70-85 years with COVID-19, enrolled during active disease. The sequenced material came from peripheral blood.

The CDR3 here is CASSLKGGTEAFF. The CDR3 coding sequence is TGTGCCAGCAGCTTGAAAGGGGGCACTGAAGCTTTCTTT. The V call is TRBV5-5, the J call TRBJ1-1, with D perhaps TRBD1 (6 bases). Trimming cost V 1 base and J 4 bases, with 8 bases left between them. Per the germline V gene, CDR1 is SGHKS and CDR2 is YYEKEE (reference sequence). The CDR3 is 13 amino acids.